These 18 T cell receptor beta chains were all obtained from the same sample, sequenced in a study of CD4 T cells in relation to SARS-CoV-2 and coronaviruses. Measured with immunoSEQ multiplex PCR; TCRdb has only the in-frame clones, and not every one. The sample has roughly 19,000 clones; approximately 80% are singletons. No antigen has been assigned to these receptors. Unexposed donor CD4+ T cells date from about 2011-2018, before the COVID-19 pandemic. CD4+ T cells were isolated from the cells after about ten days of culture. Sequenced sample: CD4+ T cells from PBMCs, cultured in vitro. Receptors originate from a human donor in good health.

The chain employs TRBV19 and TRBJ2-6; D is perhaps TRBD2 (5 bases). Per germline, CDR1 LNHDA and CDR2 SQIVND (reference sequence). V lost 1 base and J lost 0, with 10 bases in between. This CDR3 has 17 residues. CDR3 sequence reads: CASSIVGRASGANVLTF. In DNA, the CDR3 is TGTGCCAGTAGTATAGTCGGGCGGGCCTCTGGGGCCAACGTCCTGACTTTC. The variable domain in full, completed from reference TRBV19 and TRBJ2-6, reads DGGITQSPKYLFRKEGQNVTLSCEQNLNHDAMYWYRQDPGQGLRLIYYSQIVNDFQKGDIAEGYSVSREKKESFPLTVTSAQKNPTAFYLCASSIVGRASGANVLTFGAGSRLTVL.

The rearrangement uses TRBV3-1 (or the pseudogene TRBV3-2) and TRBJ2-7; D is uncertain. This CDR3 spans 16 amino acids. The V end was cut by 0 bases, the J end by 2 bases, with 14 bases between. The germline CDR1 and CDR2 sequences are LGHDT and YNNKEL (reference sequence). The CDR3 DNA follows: TGTGCCAGCAGCCAAGACGTCCGCTATCCCGCCTACGAGCAGTACTTC. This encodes CASSQDVRYPAYEQYF.

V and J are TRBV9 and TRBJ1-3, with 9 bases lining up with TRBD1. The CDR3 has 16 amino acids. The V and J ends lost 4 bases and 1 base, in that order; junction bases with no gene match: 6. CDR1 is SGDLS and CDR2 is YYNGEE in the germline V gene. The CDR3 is CASSPGTGYSGNTIYF. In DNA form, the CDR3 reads TGTGCCAGCAGCCCCGGGACAGGGTATTCTGGAAACACCATATATTTT.

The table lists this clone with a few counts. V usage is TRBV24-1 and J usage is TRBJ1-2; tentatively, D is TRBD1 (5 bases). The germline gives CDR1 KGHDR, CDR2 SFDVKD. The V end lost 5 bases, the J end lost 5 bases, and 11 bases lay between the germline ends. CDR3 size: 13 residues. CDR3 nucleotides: TGTGCCACCAGTGTCGACAGCCGATATGGCTACACCTTC. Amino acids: CATSVDSRYGYTF.

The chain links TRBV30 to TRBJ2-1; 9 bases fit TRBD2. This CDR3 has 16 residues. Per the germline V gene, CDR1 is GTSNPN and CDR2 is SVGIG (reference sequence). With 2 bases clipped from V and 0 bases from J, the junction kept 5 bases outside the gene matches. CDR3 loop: CAWSQASGTSYNEQFF. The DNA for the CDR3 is TGTGCCTGGAGTCAGGCTAGCGGGACCTCCTACAATGAGCAGTTCTTC.

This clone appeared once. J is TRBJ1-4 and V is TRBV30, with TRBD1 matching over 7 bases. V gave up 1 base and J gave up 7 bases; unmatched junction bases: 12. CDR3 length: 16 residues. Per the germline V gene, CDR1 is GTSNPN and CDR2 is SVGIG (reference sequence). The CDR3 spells CAWSGPYRGSLEKLFF. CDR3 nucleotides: TGTGCCTGGAGTGGCCCCTACAGGGGCTCGCTTGAAAAACTGTTTTTT.

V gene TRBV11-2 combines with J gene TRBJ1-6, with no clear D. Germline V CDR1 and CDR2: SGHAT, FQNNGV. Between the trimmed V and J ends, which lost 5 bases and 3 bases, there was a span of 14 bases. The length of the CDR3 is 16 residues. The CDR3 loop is CASSTRAELYNSPLHF. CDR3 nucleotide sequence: TGTGCCAGCAGCACCCGGGCCGAGCTCTATAATTCACCCCTCCACTTT.

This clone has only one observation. DNA for the CDR3: TGCGCCAGCAGCCCACAGGGGGACCCGGGAGGTGAGCAGTTCTTC. As protein: CASSPQGDPGGEQFF. The chain is built from TRBV5-1 and TRBJ2-1; possibly TRBD1 for D (8 bases). V was pared by 4 bases and J by 9 bases, with 20 bases between. The CDR3 loop spans 15 amino acids. The germline V gene encodes CDR1 SGHRS and CDR2 YFSETQ.

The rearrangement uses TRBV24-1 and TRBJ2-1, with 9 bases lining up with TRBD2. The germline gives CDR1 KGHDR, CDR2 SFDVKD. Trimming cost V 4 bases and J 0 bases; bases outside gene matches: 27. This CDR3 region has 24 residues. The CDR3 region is CATSEGPRSVGGRGRGGSYNEQFF. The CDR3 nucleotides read TGTGCCACCAGTGAGGGCCCGAGGAGCGTCGGGGGTCGCGGGAGGGGGGGCTCCTACAATGAGCAGTTCTTC.

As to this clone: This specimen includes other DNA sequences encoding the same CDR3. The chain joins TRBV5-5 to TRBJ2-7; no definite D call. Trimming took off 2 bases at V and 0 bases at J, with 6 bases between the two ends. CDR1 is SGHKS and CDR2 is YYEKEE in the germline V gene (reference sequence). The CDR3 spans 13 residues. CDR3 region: CASSFLSSYEQYF. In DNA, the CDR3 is TGTGCCAGCAGCTTCTTGAGCTCCTACGAGCAGTACTTC.

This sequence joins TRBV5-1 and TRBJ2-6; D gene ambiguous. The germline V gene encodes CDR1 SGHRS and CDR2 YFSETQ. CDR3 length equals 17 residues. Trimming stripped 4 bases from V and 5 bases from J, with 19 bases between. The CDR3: CASSRQESNLRANVLTF. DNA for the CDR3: TGCGCCAGCAGCCGACAAGAGAGCAATCTGAGGGCCAACGTCCTGACTTTC.

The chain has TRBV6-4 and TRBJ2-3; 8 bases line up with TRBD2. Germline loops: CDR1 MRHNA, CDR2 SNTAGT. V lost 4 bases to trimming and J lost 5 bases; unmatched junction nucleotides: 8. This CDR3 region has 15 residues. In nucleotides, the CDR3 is TGTGCCAGCAGTGGAACGGGAGGGCCAGAAGATACGCAGTATTTT. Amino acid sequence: CASSGTGGPEDTQYF.

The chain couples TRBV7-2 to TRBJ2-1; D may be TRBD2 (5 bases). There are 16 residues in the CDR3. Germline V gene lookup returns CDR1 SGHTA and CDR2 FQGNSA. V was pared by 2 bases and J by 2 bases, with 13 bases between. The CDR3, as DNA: TGTGCCAGCAGCTTATATGGACTCCGGGCCTACAATGAGCAGTTCTTC. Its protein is CASSLYGLRAYNEQFF.

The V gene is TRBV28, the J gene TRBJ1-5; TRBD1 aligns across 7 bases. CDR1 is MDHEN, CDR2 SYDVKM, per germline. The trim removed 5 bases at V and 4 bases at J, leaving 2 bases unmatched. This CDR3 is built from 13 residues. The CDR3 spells CASSPTGNQPQHF. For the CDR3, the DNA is TGTGCCAGCAGTCCGACAGGGAATCAGCCCCAGCATTTT.

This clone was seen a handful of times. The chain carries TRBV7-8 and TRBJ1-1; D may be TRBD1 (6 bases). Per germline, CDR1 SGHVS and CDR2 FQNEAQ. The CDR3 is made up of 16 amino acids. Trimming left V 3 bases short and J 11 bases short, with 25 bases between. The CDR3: CASSFPAGQTEVEAFF. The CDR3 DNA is TGTGCCAGCAGCTTCCCAGCCGGACAGACCGAGGTGGAGGCTTTCTTT.

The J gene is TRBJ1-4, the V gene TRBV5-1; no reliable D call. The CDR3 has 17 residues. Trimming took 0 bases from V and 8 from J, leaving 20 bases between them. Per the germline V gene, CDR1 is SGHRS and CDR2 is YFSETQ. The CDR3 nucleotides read TGCGCCAGCAGCTTGGAGCTGGATCCGCACGTGGGGGAAAAACTGTTTTTT. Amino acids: CASSLELDPHVGEKLFF.

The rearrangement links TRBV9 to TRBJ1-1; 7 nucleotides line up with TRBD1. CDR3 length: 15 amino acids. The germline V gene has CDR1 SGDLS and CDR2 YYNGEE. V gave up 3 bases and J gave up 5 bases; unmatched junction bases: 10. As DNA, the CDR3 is TGTGCCAGCAGCGCGCAGACAGGGAGAACAACTGAAGCTTTCTTT. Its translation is CASSAQTGRTTEAFF.

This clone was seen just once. CDR3 region: CASSQDEGLAGGPYNEQFF. CDR3 DNA sequence: TGTGCCAGCAGCCAAGATGAAGGACTAGCGGGAGGGCCCTACAATGAGCAGTTCTTC. The gene calls are TRBV4-2 and TRBJ2-1; 15 nucleotides line up with TRBD2. With V trimmed by 0 bases and J by 2 bases, 5 bases remained unmatched. There are 19 residues in the CDR3. Per the germline V gene, CDR1 is LGHNA and CDR2 is YNFKEQ.